This TCR beta chain was recovered during a study of prognosis after radiotherapy for stage I lung cancer. The CDR3 sequence is 14 residues long. CDR1 SGHAT and CDR2 FQNNGV come from the germline V gene. Trimming took 2 bases from V and 12 from J; bases not matched to a gene: 6. With two time points in the design, 4.5 to 7 milliliters of peripheral blood were drawn at each one. Multiplex PCR in two rounds served to amplify TCR beta CDR3 from genomic DNA. Every TRBV and TRBJ gene had its own specific primer in first-round PCR. Using its own MiXCR run on the multiplex PCR reads, TCRdb lists one record per CDR3 protein. The sample holds about 16,000 distinct CDR3 sequences; less than 35% are singletons and the top ten take around 27%. Sample share makes this clonotype medium-sized. Its matching antigen is unknown. General study findings and limits: The tumor specificity of expanded TCR clones remained undetermined. Patients with and without metastases reportedly differed in TRBV and TRBJ gene usage frequencies.

The sequenced sample was PBMCs, obtained before or after stereotactic body radiation therapy (not recorded which). The clonotype comes from a donor over 45 with non-small cell lung cancer. The gene calls are TRBV11-2 and TRBJ2-1; 11 nucleotides line up with TRBD2. The CDR3 bases are TGTGCCAGCAGCTTAAATAGCGGGAGGGCCCTGCAGTTCTTC. Translated, it gives CASSLNSGRALQFF.